Following are 21 T cell receptor beta chains from one sample sequenced in a study of T-cell memory formation after mild COVID-19. TCRdb independently ran MiXCR on the 5' RACE reads; one entry per CDR3 protein. This table holds under 300,000 distinct CDR3 sequences, around 17% found once. The material sequenced was PBMCs or a T cell subset sorted from them (not recorded which). The receptor source for this set is a man aged 18 to 30 who had mild COVID-19 (a few samples of this study predate the infection). Cell type and time point are not known.

The chain is built from TRBV7-7 and TRBJ2-7; D is uncertain. The CDR3 covers 12 residues. The germline V gene has CDR1 SSHAT and CDR2 FNYEAQ (reference sequence). CDR3 protein: CATSPCFHEQYV. The CDR3 DNA reads as TGTGCTACCTCCCCCTGTTTTCACGAGCAGTACGTC.

Worth noting for this clonotype: A read error may account for a junction end that differs from germline. V gene TRBV7-8 combines with J gene TRBJ1-2; D gene uncertain. There are 18 residues in the CDR3. CDR1 is SGHVS, CDR2 FQNEAQ, per germline. CDR3 sequence (DNA): TGTGCCAGCAGCTTAGCGCGCCTGGGTACGAGTTTATTCTATGGCTACATCTTC. Its protein is CASSLARLGTSLFYGYIF.

This clonotype was observed many times. The chain combines TRBV12-3 or TRBV12-4 with TRBJ1-1; the D gene is possibly TRBD1 (5 bases). This CDR3 region has 15 residues. Trimming pared 3 bases from V and 2 bases from J, leaving 13 bases between. CDR3 region: CASSFGGTVNTEAFF. The CDR3 coding sequence is TGTGCCAGCAGTTTTGGTGGGACGGTAAACACTGAAGCTTTCTTT.

This chain connects TRBV7-9 to TRBJ2-5; TRBD2 is a possible D gene (5 bases). V lost 7 bases and J lost 5, with 17 bases in between. CDR1 and CDR2 from the germline V gene are SEHNR and FQNEAQ (reference sequence). The CDR3 loop spans 14 amino acids. As DNA, the CDR3 is TGTGCCAGCACCTCAACCGCCAGAGGGGAGACCCAGTACTTC. This translates into CASTSTARGETQYF.

This clonotype has at least ten counts. The J gene is TRBJ2-5, the V gene TRBV20-1; possible D gene TRBD1, 5 bases. Trimming pared 2 bases from V and 2 bases from J, leaving 9 bases between. The CDR3 consists of 13 residues. CDR1 and CDR2 (germline): DFQATT, SNEGSKA (reference sequence). The CDR3 DNA reads TGCAGTGCTAGATACCAGGGACAAGAGACCCAGTACTTC. It translates to CSARYQGQETQYF.

A few counts support this clonotype. The CDR3, as DNA: TGCGCCAGCAGGGTAAAACAGGGAGGGCAAGAGACCCAGTACTTC. This encodes CASRVKQGGQETQYF. V and J are TRBV4-1 and TRBJ2-5, with D possibly being TRBD2 (7 bases). Trimming shortened V by 6 bases and J by 2 bases, and 16 bases separated the two germline ends. Germline assignment: CDR1 MGHRA and CDR2 YSYEKL. This CDR3 region has 15 residues.

J is TRBJ1-2 and V is TRBV4-2; D uncertain. The CDR3 sequence is 16 residues long. The germline gives CDR1 LGHNA, CDR2 YNFKEQ. The V end lost 4 bases, the J end lost 4 bases, and 19 bases lay between the germline ends. This CDR3 reads CASSLIGGELSYGYTF. As DNA, the CDR3 is TGTGCCAGCAGCCTTATAGGTGGGGAGTTGAGCTATGGCTACACCTTC.

The gene calls are TRBV7-9 and TRBJ1-6; the D gene is possibly TRBD1 (5 bases). The V and J ends lost 6 bases and 9 bases respectively, with 12 bases between them. The CDR3 is 13 residues long. Germline values: CDR1 SEHNR, CDR2 FQNEAQ (reference sequence). The DNA for the CDR3 is TGTGCCAGCAGGTTGGGGGATTCTTCACCCCTCCACTTT. Translating gives CASRLGDSSPLHF.

The rearrangement links TRBV6-5 to TRBJ2-2; 8 bases align to TRBD1. Trimming removed 4 bases from V and 1 base from J; junction bases left unmatched: 5. Germline CDR1 is MNHEY and CDR2 is SVGAGI. This CDR3 has 16 amino acids. The DNA of the CDR3 is TGTGCCAGCAGTTGGCTACAGGGGGAGAACACCGGGGAGCTGTTTTTT. Translated: CASSWLQGENTGELFF.

The sample holds a few counts of this clonotype. This chain uses TRBV4-1 with TRBJ2-4; a possible D gene is TRBD2 (7 bases). The ends were cut back, 1 base at V and 0 bases at J, with 16 bases in the middle. In germline, CDR1 is MGHRA, CDR2 YSYEKL. This CDR3 spans 18 amino acids. The CDR3: CASSQVPAGALAKNIQYF. The CDR3 DNA sequence: TGCGCCAGCAGCCAAGTCCCTGCGGGGGCGTTAGCCAAAAACATTCAGTACTTC.

This clonotype was counted a few times. V usage is TRBV9 and J usage is TRBJ2-4; 9 nucleotides agree with TRBD1. The germline CDR1 and CDR2 sequences are SGDLS and YYNGEE. Trimming cost V 4 bases and J 7 bases; bases outside gene matches: 6. The CDR3 has 14 residues. The CDR3 region is CASSQGTGMNIQYF. The CDR3 DNA is TGTGCCAGCAGCCAAGGGACAGGGATGAACATTCAGTACTTC.

The genes are TRBV6-1 and TRBJ1-6, with 7 positions matching TRBD1. Germline CDR1 and CDR2: MNHNS and SASEGT. After removal of 3 bases from V and 9 bases from J, the junction contained 8 bases not matched to a gene. This CDR3 is 15 amino acids long. CDR3 residues: CASSDRNPGGSPLHF. In DNA, the CDR3 is TGTGCCAGCAGTGACAGAAACCCAGGGGGTTCACCCCTCCACTTT.

This rearrangement joins TRBV29-1 to TRBJ2-1; 8 bases align to TRBD1. The CDR3 length is 13 residues. With V trimmed by 6 bases and J by 6 bases, 7 bases remained unmatched. The germline gives CDR1 SQVTM, CDR2 ANQGSEA. CDR3 amino acids: CSVSGGSVNEQFF. Written as DNA, the CDR3 is TGCAGCGTCTCAGGGGGCTCGGTCAATGAGCAGTTCTTC.

This clonotype has just a few counts. CDR3 amino acids: CASSLEGQGTGSPLHF. The CDR3 nucleotides read TGTGCCAGCAGCTTAGAGGGTCAGGGTACTGGTTCACCCCTCCACTTT. This sequence joins TRBV7-2 and TRBJ1-6; TRBD1 is a possible D gene (5 bases). Germline V CDR1 and CDR2: SGHTA, FQGNSA. The V end was cut by 1 base, the J end by 9 bases, with 16 bases between. There are 16 residues in the CDR3.

This clonotype was counted between two and nine times. This sequence joins TRBV29-1 and TRBJ1-2; tentatively, D is TRBD1 (5 bases). V was shortened by 4 bases and J by 3 bases, with 6 bases between the two germline ends. The germline CDR1 and CDR2 sequences are SQVTM and ANQGSEA. The CDR3 covers 11 residues. CDR3 sequence (DNA): TGCAGCGTTGTCAGGGACTATGGCTACACCTTC. Protein product: CSVVRDYGYTF. The full variable domain, completed using reference TRBV29-1 and TRBJ1-2, is SAVISQKPSRDICQRGTSLTIQCQVDSQVTMMFWYRQQPGQSLTLIATANQGSEATYESGFVIDKFPISRPNLTFSTLTVSNMSPEDSSIYLCSVVRDYGYTFGSGTRLTVV.

The chain uses TRBV7-6 and TRBJ1-2; D gene unclear. V was clipped by 5 bases and J by 8 bases, with 15 bases between them. The CDR3 extends over 13 amino acids. Germline values: CDR1 SGHVS, CDR2 FNYEAQ. The CDR3 DNA reads TGTGCCAGCAGCCTCAACGGGGTCTACGGCTACACCTTC. This gives the protein CASSLNGVYGYTF.

This clonotype has more than one count but fewer than ten. The chain employs TRBV7-2 and TRBJ2-7, with a weak D call TRBD1 (6 bases). V lost 5 bases and J lost 0, with 17 bases in between. This CDR3 has 16 amino acids. CDR1 and CDR2 from the germline V gene are SGHTA and FQGNSA. This CDR3 reads CASSMRTVSFSYEQYF. Written as DNA, the CDR3 is TGTGCCAGCAGCATGAGGACAGTTTCGTTCTCCTACGAGCAGTACTTC. Full variable domain (missing parts from reference TRBV7-2 and TRBJ2-7): GAGVSQSPSNKVTEKGKDVELRCDPISGHTALYWYRQSLGQGLEFLIYFQGNSAPDKSGLPSDRFSAERTGGSVSTLTIQRTQQEDSAVYLCASSMRTVSFSYEQYFGPGTRLTVT.

Written as DNA, the CDR3 is TGTGCCAGCAGCGTAGCGGCAGCACAAGAGACCCAGTACTTC. It codes for CASSVAAAQETQYF. This rearrangement joins TRBV9 to TRBJ2-5; D ambiguous. V was pared by 0 bases and J by 2 bases, with 8 bases between. CDR1 is SGDLS and CDR2 is YYNGEE in the germline V gene. The CDR3 has 14 amino acids.

The sample holds many counts of this clonotype. The rearrangement joins TRBV12-3 or TRBV12-4 to TRBJ1-1; 8 positions agree with TRBD1. J was trimmed by 4 bases and V by 4 bases; bases with no gene match: 5. The CDR3 contains 14 residues. In DNA, the CDR3 is TGTGCCAGCAGTTCCGGACAGGGTATCACTGAAGCTTTCTTT. It yields the protein CASSSGQGITEAFF.

The chain links TRBV18 to TRBJ1-2, with 9 nucleotides matching TRBD1. There are 16 residues in the CDR3. The germline gives CDR1 KGHSH, CDR2 LQKENI. Germline trimming cut 3 bases from V and 7 bases from J; bases unmatched to any gene: 12. CDR3: CASSPGTGNAWGGYTF. The CDR3 DNA reads as TGTGCCAGCTCACCCGGGACAGGGAACGCCTGGGGTGGCTACACCTTC.

This clonotype was picked up many times. The chain couples TRBV12-3 or TRBV12-4 to TRBJ2-1, with TRBD1 matching over 7 bases. The CDR3 spans 13 residues. Trimming at V came to 4 bases and at J to 8 bases, leaving 5 bases not matched to a gene. The chain's CDR3 is CASSSQGNHEQFF. The CDR3, as DNA: TGTGCCAGCAGTTCACAGGGGAACCATGAGCAGTTCTTC.